These T cell receptor beta chains were read from a single sample in a study of metastatic and nonmetastatic thyroid tumors. TCRdb reprocessed the PCR reads using MiXCR. The sample yields 13,000 or so clones, roughly 28% seen once. Sequenced: tumor tissue. All receptors derive from a female donor with papillary thyroid cancer or a benign thyroid nodule (not recorded which). Some clones in this sample may be carry-over from other donors' samples. Both conserved end residues are part of each CDR3. Fields, in order: clone size, D gene, V gene, J gene, CDR3 protein, CDR3 DNA. D genes are given only for firm matches. The size field is filled for only some rows; it gives once, few, many or a size class.

size: -; D: -; V: TRBV28; J: TRBJ2-7; CDR3: CASSRCGRQWAREQYF; DNA: TGTGCCAGCAGCCGCTGTGGCAGACAGTGGGCGCGAGAGCAGTACTTC
size: -; D: -; V: TRBV27; J: TRBJ1-1; CDR3: CASSLYLATEAFF; DNA: TGTGCCAGCAGTTTATACCTTGCTACTGAAGCTTTCTTT
size: medium-sized; D: TRBD1; V: TRBV5-1; J: TRBJ2-7; CDR3: CASSSGRQGYYEQYF; DNA: TGCGCCAGCAGCTCGGGGAGACAGGGATATTACGAGCAGTACTTC
size: -; D: -; V: TRBV5-1; J: TRBJ2-2; CDR3: CASSTVLANTGELFF; DNA: TGCGCCAGCAGCACGGTACTAGCGAACACCGGGGAGCTGTTTTTT
size: medium-sized; D: -; V: TRBV2; J: TRBJ2-7; CDR3: CASSASSSSAYEQYF; DNA: TGTGCCAGCAGTGCCTCGAGTAGCTCTGCCTACGAGCAGTACTTC
size: -; D: -; V: TRBV9; J: TRBJ2-5; CDR3: CASSVDPSKGWETQYF; DNA: TGTGCCAGCAGCGTAGACCCATCGAAGGGATGGGAGACCCAGTACTTC
size: -; D: TRBD1; V: TRBV6-5; J: TRBJ1-2; CDR3: CASSYSRDSLYGYTF; DNA: TGTGCCAGCAGTTACTCCCGGGACAGCCTCTATGGCTACACCTTC
size: -; D: TRBD1; V: TRBV28; J: TRBJ1-5; CDR3: CASTGGYSNQPQHF; DNA: TGTGCCTCCACAGGGGGGTATAGCAATCAGCCCCAGCATTTT
size: many; D: -; V: TRBV2; J: TRBJ1-2; CDR3: CASRATENYGYTF; DNA: TGTGCCAGCAGGGCCACAGAAAACTATGGCTACACCTTC
size: -; D: -; V: TRBV5-1; J: TRBJ2-2; CDR3: CASKGSPNTGELFF; DNA: TGCGCCAGCAAGGGCAGCCCGAACACCGGGGAGCTGTTTTTT
size: -; D: TRBD1; V: TRBV28; J: TRBJ1-3; CDR3: CASRPGQGLRNTIYF; DNA: TGTGCCAGCAGACCGGGACAGGGACTGAGAAACACCATATATTTT
size: few; D: -; V: TRBV6-1; J: TRBJ1-2; CDR3: CASSEFAGEHGYTF; DNA: TGTGCCAGCAGTGAATTTGCAGGGGAACATGGCTACACCTTC
size: -; D: TRBD1; V: TRBV5-1; J: TRBJ1-6; CDR3: CASSWGQGTNSPLHF; DNA: TGCGCCAGCAGCTGGGGACAGGGAACAAATTCACCCCTCCACTTT
size: medium-sized; D: -; V: TRBV6-5; J: TRBJ2-6; CDR3: CASSYSTGTGANVLTF; DNA: TGTGCCAGCAGTTACTCAACAGGGACTGGGGCCAACGTCCTGACTTTC
size: many; D: TRBD2; V: TRBV5-4; J: TRBJ2-1; CDR3: CASSLASSGSLHEQFF; DNA: TGTGCCAGCAGCTTGGCTTCTAGCGGGTCTTTGCATGAGCAGTTCTTC
size: -; D: -; V: TRBV6-1; J: TRBJ2-1; CDR3: CASTALGGPYNEQFF; DNA: TGTGCCAGCACAGCCTTGGGGGGTCCCTACAATGAGCAGTTCTTC
size: -; D: TRBD2; V: TRBV12-3/TRBV12-4; J: TRBJ2-2; CDR3: CASSFGSGRARLGTGELFF; DNA: TGTGCCAGCAGTTTTGGGAGCGGGAGGGCTCGACTCGGAACCGGGGAGCTGTTTTTT
size: many; D: -; V: TRBV12-5; J: TRBJ1-1; CDR3: CASGLGLTVNTEAFF; DNA: TGTGCTAGTGGTTTGGGTTTGACAGTGAACACTGAAGCTTTCTTT
size: medium-sized; D: -; V: TRBV20-1; J: TRBJ2-7; CDR3: CSARSVWDYEQYF; DNA: TGCAGTGCTAGATCTGTCTGGGACTACGAGCAGTACTTC
size: few; D: TRBD1; V: TRBV24-1; J: TRBJ2-4; CDR3: CATSDKGAVKGAKNIQYF; DNA: TGTGCCACCAGTGATAAGGGGGCAGTGAAGGGGGCCAAAAACATTCAGTACTTC
size: many; D: TRBD1; V: TRBV30; J: TRBJ2-5; CDR3: CARGQGGETQYF; DNA: TGTGCCCGCGGACAGGGTGGGGAGACCCAGTACTTC
size: -; D: -; V: TRBV6-1; J: TRBJ1-1; CDR3: CASSEQNTEALF; DNA: TGTGCCAGCAGTGAACAGAACACTGAAGCTCTCTTT
size: medium-sized; D: -; V: TRBV5-1; J: TRBJ1-1; CDR3: CASSLGTTMNTEAFF; DNA: TGCGCCAGCAGCTTAGGGACAACCATGAACACTGAAGCTTTCTTT
size: -; D: TRBD2; V: TRBV11-2; J: TRBJ2-7; CDR3: CASSPPGLAGYEQYF; DNA: TGTGCCAGCAGCCCCCCGGGACTAGCGGGCTACGAGCAGTACTTC
size: medium-sized; D: -; V: TRBV5-1; J: TRBJ1-4; CDR3: CASSPGGARNEKLFF; DNA: TGCGCCAGCAGCCCCGGGGGGGCAAGGAATGAAAAACTGTTTTTT